One and the same sample provided the 10 T cell receptor beta chains below, sequenced in a study. TCRdb redid the calling of the 5' RACE reads with MiXCR, one entry per CDR3 protein. The sample lists around 57,000 distinct CDR3 sequences, around 26% seen once, with approximately 3.2% in the top ten. Input material: tumor-infiltrating memory CD4+ T cells sorted from the breast tumor. Indicated subset: memory CD4+ T cells, CD4+CD45RO+CD25-. These receptors were taken from a female donor with breast cancer.

The chain is built from TRBV12-3 or TRBV12-4 and TRBJ1-2, with 9 nucleotides matching TRBD1. CDR3 size: 14 residues. V trimming: 6 bases; J trimming: 7 bases; junction bases outside the gene matches: 9. The CDR3 sequence: CASRQTGGASGYTF. CDR3 nucleotides: TGTGCCAGCAGACAAACAGGGGGCGCGTCTGGCTACACCTTC.

This sequence joins TRBV11-3 and TRBJ2-1; 11 positions match TRBD2. The germline CDR1 and CDR2 sequences are SGHNT and YENEEA. This CDR3 contains 16 residues. J lost 7 bases, V lost 5 bases, and 10 bases had no gene match. CDR3 protein: CASSPEATSGTNEQFF. In nucleotides, the CDR3 is TGTGCCAGCAGCCCAGAGGCGACTAGCGGGACGAATGAGCAGTTCTTC.

The chain carries TRBV5-1 and TRBJ1-3; 7 bases are shared with TRBD1. CDR1 and CDR2 from the germline V gene are SGHRS and YFSETQ. The trim removed 4 bases at V and 2 bases at J, leaving 6 bases unmatched. The CDR3 has 15 amino acids. The CDR3 bases are TGCGCCAGCAGCGACACACAGGGGACTGGAAACACCATATATTTT. It specifies CASSDTQGTGNTIYF.

This chain uses TRBV5-1 with TRBJ2-7; tentative D call: TRBD1 (6 bases). The CDR3 totals 12 residues. Per the germline V gene, CDR1 is SGHRS and CDR2 is YFSETQ. V was clipped by 2 bases and J by 4 bases, with 7 bases between them. The CDR3 DNA is TGCGCCAGCAGCTTCGACAGGTACGAGCAGTACTTC. This encodes CASSFDRYEQYF.

This clonotype was picked up a small number of times. The chain carries TRBV20-1 and TRBJ1-5; D is unresolved. The CDR3 covers 13 residues. Trimming took 3 bases from V and 3 from J, leaving 9 bases between them. Per germline, CDR1 DFQATT and CDR2 SNEGSKA (reference sequence). CDR3 residues: CSARFQANQPQHF. DNA for the CDR3: TGCAGTGCTAGGTTCCAGGCCAATCAGCCCCAGCATTTT.

With respect to this clonotype: In this CDR3 the conserved last residue, phenylalanine or tryptophan, is missing, so a read error is likely. The rearrangement uses TRBV20-1 and TRBJ1-2, with D uncertain. The CDR3 extends over 13 amino acids. V was pared by 4 bases and J by 6 bases, with 15 bases between. Germline CDR1 is DFQATT and CDR2 is SNEGSKA (reference sequence). CDR3 amino acids: CSAMPPWPDGYTC. CDR3 nucleotide sequence: TGCAGTGCTATGCCCCCTTGGCCAGATGGCTACACCTGC.

V usage is TRBV7-9 and J usage is TRBJ1-3; D gene uncertain. The ends were cut back, 5 bases at V and 3 bases at J, with 8 bases in the middle. The CDR3 has 13 amino acids. CDR1 is SEHNR and CDR2 is FQNEAQ in the germline V gene (reference sequence). The CDR3 region is CASSRGDGNTIYF. The CDR3 DNA follows: TGTGCCAGCAGCCGCGGGGATGGAAACACCATATATTTT.

The table lists this clonotype with a few counts. V is TRBV11-1 and J is TRBJ2-3, with D possibly being TRBD2 (6 bases). The germline CDR1 and CDR2 sequences are SGHAT and FQDESV (reference sequence). V dropped 5 bases and J dropped 6 bases, with 6 bases sitting between them. CDR3 size: 11 residues. The CDR3 is CASSGGDTQYF. The DNA for the CDR3 is TGTGCCAGCAGCGGGGGGGATACGCAGTATTTT.

The V gene is TRBV5-5, the J gene TRBJ2-7; the D gene is possibly TRBD1 (5 bases). Trimming removed 0 bases from V and 0 bases from J, with 10 bases in between. Germline values: CDR1 SGHKS, CDR2 YYEKEE (reference sequence). The CDR3 runs to 15 residues. The CDR3 DNA reads as TGTGCCAGCAGCTTGGAACAGGCAAGCTCCTACGAGCAGTACTTC. It yields the protein CASSLEQASSYEQYF.

This chain connects TRBV6-1 to TRBJ2-6; no firm D call. CDR3 size: 15 residues. CDR1 is MNHNS, CDR2 SASEGT, per germline. V was trimmed by 6 bases and J by 0 bases, leaving 9 bases between them. CDR3 in amino acids: CASSRSDSGANVLTF. CDR3 sequence (DNA): TGTGCCAGCAGCCGCAGTGACTCTGGGGCCAACGTCCTGACTTTC.